The 20 T cell receptor beta chains below come from one sample, sequenced in a study of vaccination and CD4 T cells after COVID-19. Specified treatment: approximately 9-day PBMC culture with coronavirus spike peptide pools or control peptides (ViraFEST assay). The antigens these receptors bind are not known. The Oncomine TCR Beta short-read assay generated sequence data from the DNA of cultured CD4+ T cells. TCRdb used MiXCR to reprocess the PCR reads, holding one entry per CDR3 protein. Altogether 16,000 or so distinct CDR3 sequences are present, roughly four fifths being singletons, with the ten largest covering 8.5% to 10%. The starting material was CD4+ T cells from blood, cultured in vitro, obtained after SARS-CoV-2 vaccination. The source is a human donor who received a COVID-19 vaccine.

This clonotype is a singleton in its sample. The V and J genes are TRBV7-9 and TRBJ2-1; 9 bases map to TRBD2. The ends lost 6 bases at V and 8 bases at J; junction bases unmatched: 17. CDR1 SEHNR and CDR2 FQNEAQ come from the germline V gene (reference sequence). The CDR3 loop spans 17 amino acids. The CDR3 sequence is CASSPQSAGLAVYEQFF. The CDR3 bases are TGTGCCAGCAGTCCCCAAAGTGCGGGACTAGCCGTCTATGAGCAGTTCTTC.

The rearrangement uses TRBV28 and TRBJ1-2, with D possibly being TRBD1 (5 bases). CDR3 length equals 13 residues. Germline V gene lookup returns CDR1 MDHEN and CDR2 SYDVKM. Trimming left V 5 bases short and J 4 bases short, with 11 bases between. The CDR3 reads CASSIDSLYGYTF. The CDR3 DNA reads TGTGCCAGCAGTATAGACAGCCTCTATGGCTACACCTTC.

This chain uses TRBV6-1 with TRBJ2-3; 7 bases fit TRBD1. The CDR3 contains 20 residues. The V and J ends lost 6 bases and 6 bases, in that order; junction bases with no gene match: 27. CDR1 and CDR2 from the germline V gene are MNHNS and SASEGT. The CDR3 DNA follows: TGTGCCAGCAGGAAAGGTAGGGGGCGGTCGGTTTCCCGCAACTCGGATACGCAGTATTTT. As protein: CASRKGRGRSVSRNSDTQYF.

The V call is TRBV2, the J call TRBJ2-7; perhaps TRBD1 as D (5 bases). The CDR3 is made up of 14 amino acids. V was clipped by 3 bases and J by 3 bases, with 12 bases between them. The germline V gene encodes CDR1 SNHLY and CDR2 FYNNEI. The CDR3 reads CASSDWRDSYEQYF. The CDR3 DNA reads as TGTGCCAGCAGTGATTGGCGAGACAGCTACGAGCAGTACTTC.

This clonotype was counted only a few times. CDR3: CATSRAGAPDTQYF. For the CDR3, the DNA is TGTGCCACCAGCAGAGCGGGGGCCCCAGATACGCAGTATTTT. The V call is TRBV15, the J call TRBJ2-3; D tentatively fits TRBD1 or TRBD2 (6 bases each). The CDR3 length is 14 residues. The ends were cut back, 1 base at V and 4 bases at J, with 9 bases in the middle. The germline gives CDR1 LNHNV, CDR2 YYDKDF (reference sequence).

The rearrangement uses TRBV7-2 and TRBJ2-3, with D unresolved. V lost 0 bases, J lost 2 bases, and 9 bases lay in between. This CDR3 region has 15 residues. Per the germline V gene, CDR1 is SGHTA and CDR2 is FQGNSA. DNA for the CDR3: TGTGCCAGCAGCTTAGCTGTACACCCCACAGATACGCAGTATTTT. Translated: CASSLAVHPTDTQYF. Combining the CDR3 with reference TRBV7-2 and TRBJ2-3 gives the whole variable domain GAGVSQSPSNKVTEKGKDVELRCDPISGHTALYWYRQSLGQGLEFLIYFQGNSAPDKSGLPSDRFSAERTGGSVSTLTIQRTQQEDSAVYLCASSLAVHPTDTQYFGPGTRLTVL.

The chain is built from TRBV19 and TRBJ1-2; D unclear. The CDR3 loop spans 16 amino acids. The V gene's germline CDR1 is LNHDA and CDR2 SQIVND (reference sequence). Trimming took 2 bases from V and 4 from J, leaving 17 bases between them. This CDR3 reads CASSISAAESFYGYTF. The CDR3 bases are TGTGCCAGTAGTATATCCGCAGCCGAATCTTTCTATGGCTACACCTTC.

The gene calls are TRBV7-9 and TRBJ1-5; 8 bases line up with TRBD1. V was clipped by 4 bases and J by 6 bases; unmatched bases: 20. CDR1 SEHNR and CDR2 FQNEAQ come from the germline V gene (reference sequence). The CDR3 consists of 19 residues. The CDR3 is CASSSHTGGATGPIQPQHF. In nucleotides, the CDR3 is TGTGCCAGCAGCTCACATACAGGGGGGGCCACGGGCCCTATTCAGCCCCAGCATTTT.

The V gene is TRBV6-1, the J gene TRBJ1-1; D gene uncertain. The CDR3 runs 15 residues. Germline lookup yields CDR1 MNHNS and CDR2 SASEGT. Trimming removed 4 bases at V and 5 bases at J, with 17 bases between. This CDR3 reads CASSVGEGWKTEAFF. CDR3 nucleotides: TGTGCCAGCAGTGTCGGGGAAGGGTGGAAGACTGAAGCTTTCTTT.

This clonotype was detected once. The genes are TRBV21-1 and TRBJ2-7; TRBD2 is the table's D call and was not checked against the DNA. TRBV21-1 is an annotated pseudogene. The CDR3 length is 17 residues. The CDR3 region has the DNA TGTGCCAGCAGCAAAGCTAATGGTAGCGGGGGGGCCTACGAGCAGTACTTC. Its translation: CASSKANGSGGAYEQYF.

This clonotype occurred a few times. The V gene is TRBV6-1, the J gene TRBJ2-5; 9 bases agree with TRBD1. The junction had 7 bases not matched to a gene; V was cut back by 6 bases and J by 5 bases. The CDR3 consists of 14 residues. The V gene's germline CDR1 is MNHNS and CDR2 SASEGT. The CDR3 region has the DNA TGTGCCAGCAGGGGACAGGGAGGGAAGGAGACCCAGTACTTC. The encoded protein is CASRGQGGKETQYF.

The CDR3 region is CASSLGNRDGHRRDYGYTF. In DNA, the CDR3 is TGTGCCAGCAGCTTAGGTAACAGGGACGGGCACCGTCGCGACTATGGCTACACCTTC. The rearrangement joins TRBV7-7 to TRBJ1-2, with D possibly being TRBD1 (6 bases). V lost 1 base and J 3 bases, leaving 24 bases between the germline ends. This CDR3 spans 19 amino acids. Germline V gene lookup returns CDR1 SSHAT and CDR2 FNYEAQ (reference sequence).

This clonotype was seen once. The J gene is TRBJ2-5, the V gene TRBV24-1, with D perhaps matching TRBD1 (6 bases). Germline V CDR1 and CDR2: KGHDR, SFDVKD. Trimming cost V 3 bases and J 0 bases, with 10 bases left between them. CDR3 length equals 15 residues. The CDR3 nucleotides read TGTGCCACCAGTGATCCCGGACAGTACCAAGAGACCCAGTACTTC. Its translation: CATSDPGQYQETQYF.

This chain connects TRBV2 to TRBJ1-1; D is undetermined. Trimming left V 4 bases short and J 5 bases short, with 11 bases between. The CDR3 has 13 residues. Germline V gene data show CDR1 as SNHLY and CDR2 as FYNNEI. CDR3 protein: CASSVNGETEAFF. CDR3 coding DNA: TGTGCCAGCAGTGTCAATGGGGAAACTGAAGCTTTCTTT. Based on the CDR3 plus reference TRBV2 and TRBJ1-1, the full variable domain is EPEVTQTPSHQVTQMGQEVILRCVPISNHLYFYWYRQILGQKVEFLVSFYNNEISEKSEIFDDQFSVERPDGSNFTLKIRSTKLEDSAMYFCASSVNGETEAFFGQGTRLTVV.

This clonotype was seen a single time. V is TRBV7-2 and J is TRBJ2-3, with D maybe TRBD2 (7 bases). The CDR3 consists of 15 residues. Germline-derived CDR1 and CDR2 are SGHTA and FQGNSA. Trimming removed 3 bases from V and 2 bases from J, with 12 bases in between. CDR3 in DNA: TGTGCCAGCAGCTTCGGGGGGCCTTCCACAGATACGCAGTATTTT. It encodes CASSFGGPSTDTQYF.

The chain links TRBV20-1 to TRBJ2-1; TRBD1 agrees at 9 bases. The junction had 8 bases not matched to a gene; V was cut back by 6 bases and J by 2 bases. The CDR3 has 15 amino acids. CDR1 and CDR2 from the germline V gene are DFQATT and SNEGSKA (reference sequence). The CDR3 region is CSADSGQGAYNEQFF. The CDR3, as DNA: TGCAGTGCAGACTCGGGACAGGGTGCCTACAATGAGCAGTTCTTC.

This clonotype was seen only a few times. The chain couples TRBV6-1 to TRBJ2-5, with D possibly TRBD1 on 5 matching bases. This CDR3 is built from 17 residues. Trimming left V 5 bases short and J 5 bases short, with 24 bases between. Germline CDR1 is MNHNS and CDR2 is SASEGT. This chain's CDR3 is CASSQTTDSLGSETQYF. The CDR3 DNA reads as TGTGCCAGCAGTCAAACCACAGACAGCCTGGGGTCGGAGACCCAGTACTTC.

The chain carries TRBV15 and TRBJ2-4, with TRBD2 as a possible D gene (6 bases). CDR3 size: 16 residues. V shed 11 bases and J shed 0 bases, with 20 bases lying between them. Per the germline V gene, CDR1 is LNHNV and CDR2 is YYDKDF (reference sequence). The CDR3 nucleotides read TGTGCCGAGTCCGCTGGCGGGGCCGGAGCCAAAAACATTCAGTACTTC. Translation: CAESAGGAGAKNIQYF.

This chain links TRBV20-1 with TRBJ2-7; TRBD2 aligns across 7 bases. The trim removed 5 bases at V and 2 bases at J, leaving 9 bases unmatched. This CDR3 contains 14 residues. Germline lookup yields CDR1 DFQATT and CDR2 SNEGSKA (reference sequence). The CDR3 protein is CSALPTSVPYEQYF. The CDR3 DNA follows: TGCAGTGCTCTCCCAACTAGCGTCCCCTACGAGCAGTACTTC.

This clonotype has a handful of counts. The V and J genes are TRBV10-3 and TRBJ1-1; D remains ambiguous. This CDR3 has 14 residues. Trimming took 0 bases from V and 1 from J, leaving 6 bases between them. Germline lookup yields CDR1 ENHRY and CDR2 SYGVKD. The CDR3 DNA follows: TGTGCCATCAGTGAGTCGACGAGGAACACTGAAGCTTTCTTT. This sequence encodes CAISESTRNTEAFF.